This note documents a single TCR beta chain sequence. This clonotype was seen ten or more times. Its cognate antigen has yet to be identified. It has no much larger one-base neighbor in the sample; base qualities were not kept. This sample was taken from a study of T cell repertoires in cytomegalovirus infection (dated by TCRdb to about 2019). About the full investigation: Recently identified HLA-C-restricted CMV epitopes, whose presentation resists viral immunomodulation, were targeted by peptide stimulations together with well-studied HLA-B-restricted epitopes. The HLA type of each donor mattered for the analysis, because public TCR beta signatures pointed to carriage of CMV infection along with the matching HLA type. Study-wide findings and limitations: The ex vivo response was dominated by HLA-C-restricted CMV-specific TCR beta clonotypes, and the single most frequent clonotype in two of eight donors was supplied by these HLA-C-restricted clonotypes. In both this cohort and an independent cohort of over 350 donors, the cumulative frequency of public TCR beta family members distinguished carriers of CMV infection plus the relevant HLA type.

Explained via the paper, the treatment or condition label denotes: in vitro stimulation with specific CMV peptide epitopes to enrich CMV-specific T cells. The reads were generated on an Illumina HiSeq 1500. TCRdb itself trimmed the public reads at Q25 with fastp, ran MiXCR and retained productive beta chains. CDR3 protein sequences are deduplicated, and each keeps its most common genes and DNA. A total of approximately 1,000,000 distinct CDR3 sequences appear in this sample, around 29% of them only once. The top ten clones comprise roughly 13% of the sample. V is cut by 3 bases and J by 4 bases, and the space between the germline ends is 7 bases. The CDR3 goes from the cysteine to the phenylalanine over 13 residues. Only the CDR3 DNA is retained, 39 bases long and in frame from the first base. Reading the germline V gene gives CDR1 SGHTA and CDR2 FQGNSA.

The origin of this receptor is a human donor in good health (CMV status not recorded). Some clones in this sample may be carry-over from other donors' samples. Sequenced here: cultured CD8+ T cells from PBMCs, sampled from culture after CMV antigen stimulation. The rearrangement joined TRBV7-2 to TRBJ2-1, with the D gene uncertain. Here is the DNA: TGTGCCAGCAGCTTCCACTCGTACAATGAGCAGTTCTTC. This sequence encodes CASSFHSYNEQFF. Here the CDR3 is joined to the reference TRBV7-2 and TRBJ2-1 genes, and the full variable domain is: GAGVSQSPSNKVTEKGKDVELRCDPISGHTALYWYRQSLGQGLEFLIYFQGNSAPDKSGLPSDRFSAERTGGSVSTLTIQRTQQEDSAVYLCASSFHSYNEQFFGPGTRLTVL.